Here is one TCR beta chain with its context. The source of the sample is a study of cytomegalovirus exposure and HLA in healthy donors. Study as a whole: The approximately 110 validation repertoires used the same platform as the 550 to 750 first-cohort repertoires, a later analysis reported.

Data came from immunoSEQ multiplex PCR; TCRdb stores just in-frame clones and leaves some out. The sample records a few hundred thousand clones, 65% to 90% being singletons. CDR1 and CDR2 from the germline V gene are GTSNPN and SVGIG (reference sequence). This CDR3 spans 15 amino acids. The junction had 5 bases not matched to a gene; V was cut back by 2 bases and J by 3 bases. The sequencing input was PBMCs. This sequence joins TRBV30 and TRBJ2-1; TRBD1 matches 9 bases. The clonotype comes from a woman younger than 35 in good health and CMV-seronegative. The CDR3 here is CAWSPGDRDYNEQFF. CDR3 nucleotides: TGTGCCTGGAGTCCGGGGGACAGGGACTACAATGAGCAGTTCTTC.